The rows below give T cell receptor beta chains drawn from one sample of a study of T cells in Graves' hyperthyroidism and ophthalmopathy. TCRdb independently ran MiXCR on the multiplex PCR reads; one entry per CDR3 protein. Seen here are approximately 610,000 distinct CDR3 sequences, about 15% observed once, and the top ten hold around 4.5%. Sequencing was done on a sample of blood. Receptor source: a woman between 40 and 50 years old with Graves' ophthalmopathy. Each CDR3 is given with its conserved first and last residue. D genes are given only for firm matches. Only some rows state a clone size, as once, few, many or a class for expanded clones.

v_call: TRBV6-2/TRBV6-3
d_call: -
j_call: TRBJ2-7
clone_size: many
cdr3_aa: CASSTTRTGYEQYF
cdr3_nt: TGTGCCAGCAGTACTACCCGAACAGGTTACGAGCAGTACTTC

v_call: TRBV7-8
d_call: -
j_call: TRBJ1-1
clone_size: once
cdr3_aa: CASSPQRTKNTEAFF
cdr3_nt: TGTGCCAGCAGCCCGCAGCGAACGAAGAACACTGAAGCTTTCTTT

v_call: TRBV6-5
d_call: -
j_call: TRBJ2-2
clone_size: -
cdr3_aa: CASSNYRNTGELFF
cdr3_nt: TGTGCCAGCAGTAACTATAGGAACACCGGGGAGCTGTTTTTT

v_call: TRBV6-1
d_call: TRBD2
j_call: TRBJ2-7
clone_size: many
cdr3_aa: CASSAGGLIRRYEQHF
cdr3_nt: TGTGCCAGCAGTGCGGGGGGACTCATCCGTCGGTACGAGCAGCACTTC

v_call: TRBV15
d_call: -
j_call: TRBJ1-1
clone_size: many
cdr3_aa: CATSSFTNTEAFF
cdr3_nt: TGTGCCACCAGCAGCTTTACAAACACTGAAGCTTTCTTT

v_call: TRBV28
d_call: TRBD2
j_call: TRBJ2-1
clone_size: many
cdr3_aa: CASIMGGTSSYNEQFF
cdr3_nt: TGTGCCAGCATTATGGGGGGGACCAGCTCCTACAATGAGCAGTTCTTC

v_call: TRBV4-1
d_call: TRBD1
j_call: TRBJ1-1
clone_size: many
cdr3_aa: CASSHPNRGNTEAFF
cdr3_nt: TGCGCCAGCAGCCACCCCAACAGGGGGAACACTGAAGCTTTCTTT

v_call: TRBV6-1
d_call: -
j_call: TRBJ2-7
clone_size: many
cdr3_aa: CASRTEAVFEQYF
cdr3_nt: TGTGCCAGCAGGACGGAGGCCGTTTTCGAGCAGTACTTC

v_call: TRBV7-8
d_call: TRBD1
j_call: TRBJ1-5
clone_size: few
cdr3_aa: CASSSGGNLQPQHF
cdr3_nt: TGTGCCAGCAGCTCAGGGGGCAACCTTCAGCCCCAGCATTTT

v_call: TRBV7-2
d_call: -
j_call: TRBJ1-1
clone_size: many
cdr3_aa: CASSSGEGTEAFF
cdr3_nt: TGTGCCAGCAGCTCCGGGGAGGGCACTGAAGCTTTCTTT

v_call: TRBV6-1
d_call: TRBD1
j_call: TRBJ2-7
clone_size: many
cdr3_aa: CASSGTGDYEQYF
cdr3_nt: TGTGCCAGCAGTGGGACAGGGGACTACGAGCAGTACTTC

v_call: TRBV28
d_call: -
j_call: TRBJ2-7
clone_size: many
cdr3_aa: CASSPRERNPPDF
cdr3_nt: TGTGCCAGCAGCCCCAGGGAGAGGAACCCACCGGACTTC

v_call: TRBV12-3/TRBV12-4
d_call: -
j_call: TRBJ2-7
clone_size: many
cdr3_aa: CASSPGTRAYEQYF
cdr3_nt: TGTGCCAGCAGTCCCGGGACGAGAGCCTACGAGCAGTACTTC

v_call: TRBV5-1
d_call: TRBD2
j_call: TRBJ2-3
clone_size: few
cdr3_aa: CASSLGGLADTDTQYF
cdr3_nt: TGCGCCAGCAGCTTGGGCGGACTAGCGGACACAGATACGCAGTATTTT

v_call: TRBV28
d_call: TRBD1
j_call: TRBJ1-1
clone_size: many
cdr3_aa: CASSLRGLTTEAFF
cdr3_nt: TGTGCCAGCAGTTTAAGGGGGCTGACCACTGAAGCTTTCTTT

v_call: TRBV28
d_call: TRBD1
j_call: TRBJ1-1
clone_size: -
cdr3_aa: CASSLEQGRAEAFF
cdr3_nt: TGTGCCAGCAGTCTCGAACAGGGGAGGGCTGAAGCTTTCTTT

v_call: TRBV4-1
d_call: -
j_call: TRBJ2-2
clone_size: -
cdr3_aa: CASSQETTGELFF
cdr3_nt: TGCGCCAGCAGCCAAGAAACTACCGGGGAGCTGTTTTTT